Included here is one T cell receptor (beta chain) sequence, with context. Its antigen remains unknown. RNA transcripts gave rise to amplified TCR beta CDR3 regions. In the first-round RT-PCR of the TCR CDR3, the HTBI primer set was used. TCRdb re-called the multiplex PCR reads through MiXCR, storing one row per CDR3 protein. This sample yields around 690,000 distinct CDR3 sequences, of which approximately 15% are seen a single time; around a sixth belongs to the top ten. Patients aged 18 to 65 had newly diagnosed hyperthyroidism lasting under 2 months. A patient was excluded if there was uncontrolled infection, other autoimmune disease, pregnancy or lactation. Fresh peripheral blood, around 10 ml of it, supplied the PBMCs. Per germline, CDR1 MNHEY and CDR2 SVGAGI. The CDR3 contains 17 residues. J gave up 5 bases and V 4 bases, and 8 bases lay outside the gene matches. These data belong to a study of T cells in Graves' hyperthyroidism and ophthalmopathy.

The study, taken as a whole, reports: Ophthalmopathy was distinguished from stable hyperthyroidism by 13 V-J signatures.

The TCR was taken from a man between 50 and 59 years old with Graves' hyperthyroidism. Sequenced sample: blood. The chain recombines TRBV6-5 with TRBJ2-5, with 15 bases that match TRBD2. CDR3 nucleotides: TGTGCCAGCAGTTGCGGACTAGCGGGAGGGTATTTGGAGACCCAGTACTTC. As protein: CASSCGLAGGYLETQYF.